Listed here is a single T cell receptor (beta chain). Its antigen remains unidentified. The data belong to a study of cytomegalovirus exposure and HLA in healthy donors. Germline assignment: CDR1 MNHNS and CDR2 SASEGT. After removal of 2 bases from V and 1 base from J, the junction contained 8 bases not matched to a gene. The CDR3 covers 17 residues. Study observations and caveats: TCR beta chain V- and J-gene trimming was linked, in a later analysis, to a missense variant in DCLRE1C. Differences between HLA loci emerged in a later analysis of TCR association rates, with DRB1 most and HLA-C fewest.

Use of 60 Vbeta and 13 Jbeta primers characterized the PCR. Sequencing was performed with immunoSEQ multiplex PCR; in TCRdb, only in-frame clones are kept and a portion is missing. Seen here are 150,000 to 200,000 clones, under 85% observed once, and the top ten hold around 1.5%. The chain combines TRBV6-1 with TRBJ2-3; 8 bases are a match to TRBD2. Sequencing was carried out using PBMCs. This TCR derives from a woman in her thirties in good health and CMV-seronegative. The CDR3 DNA sequence: TGTGCCAGCAGTGAAATGGGTAGCGGGGAGGGCACAGATACGCAGTATTTT. This encodes CASSEMGSGEGTDTQYF.